A selection of T cell receptor beta chains follows, all from one sample in a study of blood T cell repertoires in COVID-19. Sequenced by immunoSEQ multiplex PCR; TCRdb stores in-frame clones only, minus some. The data hold a few hundred thousand clones, with approximately 89% observed a single time. Sequencing was performed on peripheral blood. The receptors come from a woman aged 45-60 years who had recovered from COVID-19. Both conserved end residues are part of each CDR3. Each record gives: V gene, clone size, J gene, D gene, CDR3 DNA, CDR3 protein. The D gene is left open where the match is weak. Clone size is given for some rows only: seen once, a few or many times, or a class if the clone is expanded.

TRBV6-5	NA	TRBJ1-1	TRBD1	TGTGCCAGCAGTTCACGACAGGGGGCACGCGGAGCTTTCTTT	CASSSRQGARGAFF
TRBV5-4	NA	TRBJ2-7	TRBD2	TGTGCCAGCAGCTTGGCCCGCAGCAAACTAGCGGGGGGTGAGCAGTACTTC	CASSLARSKLAGGEQYF
TRBV28	NA	TRBJ2-7	NA	TGTGCCAGCAGGTCGACAGGGAGGACCTACGAGCAGTACTTC	CASRSTGRTYEQYF
TRBV5-4	NA	TRBJ2-3	TRBD1	TGTGCAACAGGGGGACCTAGCACAGATACGCAGTATTTT	CATGGPSTDTQYF
TRBV6-6	NA	TRBJ2-2	NA	TGTGCCAGTTCAACGATTTCGATAGGGGCGGCCGGGGAGCTGTTTTTT	CASSTISIGAAGELFF
TRBV7-8	NA	TRBJ2-7	NA	TGTGCCAGCAGCCCGGCCCAGGGTTGGGGATACGAGCAGTACTTC	CASSPAQGWGYEQYF
TRBV30	NA	TRBJ2-7	TRBD1	TGTGCCACCGACAGGGGCTACGAGCAGTACTTC	CATDRGYEQYF
TRBV4-2	NA	TRBJ2-1	NA	TGTGCCAGCAGCCAAGGACTTGCCGGCGGCTACTCCTACAATGAGCAGTTCTTC	CASSQGLAGGYSYNEQFF
TRBV7-3	NA	TRBJ2-3	NA	TGTGCCAGCAGCCGACAGAGCACAGATACGCAGTATTTT	CASSRQSTDTQYF
TRBV10-2	once	TRBJ1-4	NA	TGCGCCAGCAGTGAGTCGATACGGACAGTGAATGAAAAACTGTTTTTT	CASSESIRTVNEKLFF
TRBV6-5	NA	TRBJ2-2	TRBD2	TGTGCCAGCTCCGAAGCGGGGAGATCCGGGGAGCTGTTTTTT	CASSEAGRSGELFF
TRBV19	once	TRBJ2-2	NA	TGTGCCAGTAGTATTACAGGTCTACTATACACCGGGGAGCTGTTTTTT	CASSITGLLYTGELFF
TRBV7-3	few	TRBJ2-3	NA	TGTGCCAGCAGCTTCGGTACTTCAGATACGCAGTATTTT	CASSFGTSDTQYF
TRBV27	NA	TRBJ2-6	NA	TGTGCCAGCAGTTTGGGGGCGGCCGGGGCCAACGTCCTGACTTTC	CASSLGAAGANVLTF
TRBV3-1/TRBV3-2	NA	TRBJ2-3	TRBD2	TGTGCCAGCAAGATAAGCGGGGCGGGAGATACGCAGTATTTT	CASKISGAGDTQYF
TRBV10-2	NA	TRBJ1-1	NA	TGCGCCAGCAGTGATTGGGGGCAAATGAACACTGAAGCTTTCTTT	CASSDWGQMNTEAFF
TRBV5-1	NA	TRBJ1-1	NA	TGCGCCAGCAGCCCAGTCAATGGGCCCATGAACACTGAAGCTTTCTTT	CASSPVNGPMNTEAFF
TRBV19	NA	TRBJ1-5	NA	TGTGCCAGTAGTATAGGACAGGCTAGCAATCAGCCCCAGCATTTT	CASSIGQASNQPQHF